The table lists the clone carrying this TCR beta chain with a few counts. Authors' methods: Junction-only immunoSEQ sequences carried no quality scores, so filtering differed. Here immunoSEQ multiplex PCR was the method, and the copy in TCRdb shows in-frame clones only, minus some. V and J calls and clone size are those listed in that table; D and trimming were worked out from the DNA. Here the sample spans hundreds of thousands of clones, roughly three quarters being singletons. This sample was taken from a study of shared clonotypes between healthy human individuals. The CDR3 length is 14 residues. The germline V gene has CDR1 LNHDA and CDR2 SQIVND (reference sequence). With 3 bases removed from V and 7 bases from J, the gap between germline ends came to 15 bases.

This receptor was obtained from a woman aged 40 to 49 in good health. Some clones in this sample may be carry-over from other donors' samples. This sequence joins TRBV19 and TRBJ1-2; D is unclear. Source material: PBMCs. The CDR3 sequence is CASSMRSPPAGYTF. CDR3 DNA sequence: TGTGCCAGTAGTATGCGGAGTCCTCCGGCTGGCTACACCTTC.